This note documents a single T cell receptor beta chain sequence. In the authors' workflow: Reference gene primer amplification in the assay estimated nucleated cell counts. Produced via immunoSEQ multiplex PCR; TCRdb's table is partial and in-frame only. That table supplies the V and J calls and clone size; D and trimming were determined from the DNA. This sample has about 200,000 clones; roughly four fifths occur once, and the top ten carry roughly 8%. Germline V gene lookup returns CDR1 SGHNT and CDR2 YYREEE (reference sequence). CDR3 length: 13 residues. V shed 4 bases and J shed 2 bases, with 9 bases lying between them. This record comes from a study of blood T cell repertoires in COVID-19. Whole-study context: Material from acute and convalescent COVID-19 was sourced from the United States, Italy and Spain. Nucleic acid was either cDNA or gDNA, and it came from T cells, B-cell-depleted T cells, or PBMCs.

The sample comprised peripheral blood. J is TRBJ1-2 and V is TRBV5-4; possible D gene TRBD1, 5 bases. The receptor comes from an elderly woman with COVID-19, enrolled during active disease. CDR3 region: CASSPDSNYGYTF. The DNA of the CDR3 is TGTGCCAGCAGCCCAGACAGCAACTATGGCTACACCTTC.